The 11 T cell receptor beta chains presented below share a single source sample, sequenced in a study of T cells in localized non-small cell lung cancer (dated by TCRdb to 2019 to 2021). The method behind the library was the immunoSEQ multiplex PCR assay. TCRdb's version of the immuneACCESS table is confined to in-frame rearrangements and falls short of the full clone set. An unresolved V gene accounts for under half of the shortfall where checked; the remainder is of unknown origin. This sample has 60,000 or so clones in its table, and roughly 76% of those were observed once. 4.7% of the sample belongs to the ten largest clones. Sequencing used PBMCs, obtained before any cancer treatment. These receptors all stem from a man between 40 and 70 years old with stage II lung adenocarcinoma.

This clone came up once. This chain joins TRBV6-1 and TRBJ2-7; D is perhaps TRBD1 or TRBD2 (5 bases each). The CDR3 sequence is 14 residues long. Trimming took 2 bases from V and 0 from J, leaving 8 bases between them. The germline gives CDR1 MNHNS, CDR2 SASEGT. The CDR3, as DNA: TGTGCCAGCAGTGAAAGGGACGGCTCCTACGAGCAGTACTTC. This codes for CASSERDGSYEQYF.

The chain combines TRBV5-4 with TRBJ2-5, with 13 bases lining up with TRBD2. Germline-derived CDR1 and CDR2 are SGHNT and YYREEE (reference sequence). Trimming at V came to 3 bases and at J to 2 bases, leaving 4 bases not matched to a gene. The CDR3 has 16 residues. In DNA, the CDR3 is TGTGCCAGCAGCTCGGGACTAGCGGGATCTCAAGAGACCCAGTACTTC. Its translation: CASSSGLAGSQETQYF.

This clone was recorded once. V is TRBV5-1 and J is TRBJ2-1; D unresolved. V was trimmed by 0 bases and J by 4 bases, leaving 8 bases between them. The V gene's germline CDR1 is SGHRS and CDR2 YFSETQ. The CDR3 sequence is 14 residues long. Here the CDR3 DNA reads TGCGCCAGCAGCTTGGATGGTCTTTACAATGAGCAGTTCTTC. Encoded protein: CASSLDGLYNEQFF.

The rearrangement links TRBV9 to TRBJ2-3; no definite D call. Between the trimmed V and J ends, which lost 0 bases and 0 bases, there was a span of 5 bases. Germline-derived CDR1 and CDR2 are SGDLS and YYNGEE. The CDR3 is made up of 14 amino acids. The DNA for the CDR3 is TGTGCCAGCAGCGTAGAGGTCAGCACAGATACGCAGTATTTT. It codes for CASSVEVSTDTQYF.

This chain connects TRBV25-1 to TRBJ2-3; TRBD2 aligns across 10 bases. The CDR3 has 16 amino acids. After removal of 3 bases from V and 3 bases from J, the junction contained 6 bases not matched to a gene. The germline CDR1 and CDR2 sequences are MGHDK and SYGVNS. This CDR3 reads CASSDMLAGGTDTQYF. The DNA for the CDR3 is TGTGCCAGCAGTGATATGTTAGCGGGAGGTACAGATACGCAGTATTTT.

The chain combines TRBV25-1 with TRBJ1-3, with D possibly being TRBD1 (5 bases). The germline V gene has CDR1 MGHDK and CDR2 SYGVNS. Trimming pared 3 bases from V and 4 bases from J, leaving 13 bases between. The CDR3 consists of 15 residues. This CDR3 reads CASSDRGAYGNTIYF. DNA of the CDR3: TGTGCCAGCAGTGATAGGGGCGCGTACGGAAACACCATATATTTT.

The chain uses TRBV5-1 and TRBJ1-3, with 8 bases matching TRBD1. CDR3 size: 16 residues. With V trimmed by 4 bases and J by 3 bases, 9 bases remained unmatched. Looked up from germline, CDR1 is SGHRS and CDR2 is YFSETQ. CDR3 coding DNA: TGCGCCAGCAGCATTGGACAGGGCGCTATTGGAAACACCATATATTTT. Its translation: CASSIGQGAIGNTIYF.

The chain carries TRBV5-1 and TRBJ2-1; 9 bases agree with TRBD2. With 4 bases clipped from V and 4 bases from J, the junction kept 6 bases outside the gene matches. Germline lookup yields CDR1 SGHRS and CDR2 YFSETQ. The length of the CDR3 is 15 residues. CDR3 DNA sequence: TGCGCCAGCAGCATCGGACTAGCGAAGTACAATGAGCAGTTCTTC. This encodes CASSIGLAKYNEQFF.

The genes are TRBV25-1 and TRBJ1-1; the D gene is possibly TRBD1 (6 bases). Germline CDR1 MGHDK, CDR2 SYGVNS. There are 16 residues in the CDR3. V was trimmed by 2 bases and J by 5 bases, leaving 18 bases between them. The CDR3 loop is CASSEGWSGRGTEAFF. CDR3 nucleotides: TGTGCCAGCAGTGAAGGTTGGTCTGGGAGGGGGACTGAAGCTTTCTTT.

The chain carries TRBV28 and TRBJ1-1, with D possibly TRBD1 on 5 matching bases. The CDR3 runs 11 residues. The ends were cut back, 5 bases at V and 11 bases at J, with 12 bases in the middle. Germline V CDR1 and CDR2: MDHEN, SYDVKM. CDR3 in DNA: TGTGCCAGCAGTCTCCGGGGGGGGGCTTTCTTT. The encoded protein is CASSLRGGAFF.

There are a few counts of this clone. V usage is TRBV19 and J usage is TRBJ2-1; 12 bases match TRBD2. The CDR3 runs to 15 residues. Germline CDR1 reads LNHDA; CDR2 reads SQIVND (reference sequence). With 3 bases clipped from V and 9 bases from J, the junction kept 6 bases outside the gene matches. CDR3 sequence reads: CASSIPSGRAAEQFF. The CDR3 region has the DNA TGTGCCAGTAGTATCCCTAGCGGGAGGGCGGCTGAGCAGTTCTTC.